This TCR beta chain was obtained from a study of PD-1 blockade in mismatch repair-deficient tumors. About the research overall: All were previously treated, progressing patients with approximately 12 mismatch repair-deficient cancer types.

Notes on the study in general: After pembrolizumab, tumor-resident clones rose rapidly, then generally contracted before radiologic responses.

Generated by immunoSEQ multiplex PCR, the TCRdb table keeps only in-frame clones and is missing some. The table lists under 150,000 clones, roughly 86% of them singletons, with roughly 12% in the top ten. To note about this clone: The antigen remains unidentified.

The CDR3 has 13 amino acids. The V segment lost 2 bases and the J segment 5 bases; nucleotides outside the gene matches: 2. Germline values: CDR1 SGHAT, CDR2 FQNNGV. TCRs were sequenced from a few patients responding to pembrolizumab. The chain has TRBV11-2 and TRBJ2-5, with TRBD2 identical over 7 bases. The TCR originated in an adult with mismatch repair-deficient cancer. The material sequenced was peripheral blood, taken approximately 72 weeks after starting pembrolizumab. Here the CDR3 DNA reads TGTGCCAGCAGCTTATGGGGGGGTGAGACCCAGTACTTC. Residues: CASSLWGGETQYF.